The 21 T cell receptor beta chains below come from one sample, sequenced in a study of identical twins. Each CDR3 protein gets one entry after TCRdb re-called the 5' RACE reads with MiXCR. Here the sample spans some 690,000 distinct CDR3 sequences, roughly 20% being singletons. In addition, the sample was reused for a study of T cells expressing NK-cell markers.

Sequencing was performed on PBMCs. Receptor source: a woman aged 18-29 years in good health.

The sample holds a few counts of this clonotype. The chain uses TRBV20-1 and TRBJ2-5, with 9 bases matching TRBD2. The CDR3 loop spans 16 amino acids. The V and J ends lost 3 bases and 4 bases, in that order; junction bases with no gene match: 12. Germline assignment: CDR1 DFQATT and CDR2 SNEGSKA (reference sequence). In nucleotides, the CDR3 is TGCAGTGCTAGTGACTCAGGGACTAGCCTAGGAGAGACCCAGTACTTC. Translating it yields CSASDSGTSLGETQYF.

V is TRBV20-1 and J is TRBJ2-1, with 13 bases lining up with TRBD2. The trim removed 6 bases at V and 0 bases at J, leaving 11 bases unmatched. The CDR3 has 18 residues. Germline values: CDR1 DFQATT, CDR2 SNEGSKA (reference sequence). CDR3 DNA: TGCAGTGCGACTTCACTAGCGGGAGGGGAGAGCTCCTACAATGAGCAGTTCTTC. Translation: CSATSLAGGESSYNEQFF.

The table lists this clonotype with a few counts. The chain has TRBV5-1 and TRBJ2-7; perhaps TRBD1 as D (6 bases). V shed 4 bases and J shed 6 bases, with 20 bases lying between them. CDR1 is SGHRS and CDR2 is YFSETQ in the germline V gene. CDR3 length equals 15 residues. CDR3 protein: CASSPIGTKDGEQYF. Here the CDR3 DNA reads TGCGCCAGCAGCCCGATTGGGACAAAGGACGGCGAGCAGTACTTC.

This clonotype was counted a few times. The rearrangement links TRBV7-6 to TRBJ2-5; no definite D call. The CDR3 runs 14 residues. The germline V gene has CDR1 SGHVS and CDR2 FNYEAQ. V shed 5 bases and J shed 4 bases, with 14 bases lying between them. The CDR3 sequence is CASSASDGRETQYF. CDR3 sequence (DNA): TGTGCCAGCAGCGCCTCCGATGGAAGAGAGACCCAGTACTTC.

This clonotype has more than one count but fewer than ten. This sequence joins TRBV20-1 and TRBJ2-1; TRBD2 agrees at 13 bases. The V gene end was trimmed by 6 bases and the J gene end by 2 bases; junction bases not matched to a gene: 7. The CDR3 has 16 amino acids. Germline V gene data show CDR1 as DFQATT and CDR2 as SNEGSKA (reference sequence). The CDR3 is CSAMTSGRSPYNEQFF. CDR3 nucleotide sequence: TGCAGTGCGATGACTAGCGGGAGGTCCCCCTACAATGAGCAGTTCTTC.

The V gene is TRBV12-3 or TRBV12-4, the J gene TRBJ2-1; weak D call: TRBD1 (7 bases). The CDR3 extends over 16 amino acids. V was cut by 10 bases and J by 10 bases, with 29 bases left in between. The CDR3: CAITRRQGMGLGEQFF. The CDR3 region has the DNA TGTGCCATCACACGTCGACAGGGAATGGGACTTGGGGAGCAGTTCTTC.

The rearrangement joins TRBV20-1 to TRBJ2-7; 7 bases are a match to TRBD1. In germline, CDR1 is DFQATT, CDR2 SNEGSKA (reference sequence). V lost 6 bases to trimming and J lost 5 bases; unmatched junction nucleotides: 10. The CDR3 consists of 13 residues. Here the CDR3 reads CSAAGTDGHEQYF. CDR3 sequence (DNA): TGCAGTGCAGCCGGGACAGACGGGCACGAGCAGTACTTC.

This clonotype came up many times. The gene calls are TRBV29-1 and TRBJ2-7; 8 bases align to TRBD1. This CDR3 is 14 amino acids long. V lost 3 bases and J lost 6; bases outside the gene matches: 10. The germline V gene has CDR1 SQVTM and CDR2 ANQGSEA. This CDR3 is CSVDISGQAREQYF. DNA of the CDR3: TGCAGCGTTGACATATCGGGACAGGCGCGCGAGCAGTACTTC.

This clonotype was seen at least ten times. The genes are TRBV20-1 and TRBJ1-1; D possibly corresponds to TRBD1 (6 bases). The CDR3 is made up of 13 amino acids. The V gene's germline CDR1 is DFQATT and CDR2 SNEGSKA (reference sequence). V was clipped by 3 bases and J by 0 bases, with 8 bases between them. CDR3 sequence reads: CSASGGMNTEAFF. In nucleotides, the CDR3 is TGCAGTGCTAGCGGGGGCATGAACACTGAAGCTTTCTTT.

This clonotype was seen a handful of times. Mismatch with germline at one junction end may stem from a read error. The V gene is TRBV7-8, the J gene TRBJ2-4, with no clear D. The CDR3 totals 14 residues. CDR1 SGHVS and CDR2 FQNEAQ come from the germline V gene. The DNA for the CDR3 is TGTGCCAGCAGCTTAGGTTCCAGTGGTCAGCCCCGAGACTTC. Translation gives CASSLGSSGQPRDF.

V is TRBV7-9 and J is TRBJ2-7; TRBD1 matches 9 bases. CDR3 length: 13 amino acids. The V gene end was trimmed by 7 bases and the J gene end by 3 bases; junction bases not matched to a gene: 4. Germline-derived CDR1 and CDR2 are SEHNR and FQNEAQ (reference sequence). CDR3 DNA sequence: TGTGCCAGCACCCGGGACAGGGACTACGAGCAGTACTTC. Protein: CASTRDRDYEQYF.

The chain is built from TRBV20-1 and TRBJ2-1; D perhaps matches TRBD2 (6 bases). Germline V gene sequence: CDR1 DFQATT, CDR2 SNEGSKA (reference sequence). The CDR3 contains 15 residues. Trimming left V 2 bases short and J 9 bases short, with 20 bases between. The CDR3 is CSARSPGGPAGEQFF. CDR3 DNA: TGCAGTGCTAGAAGTCCAGGAGGGCCGGCGGGTGAGCAGTTCTTC.

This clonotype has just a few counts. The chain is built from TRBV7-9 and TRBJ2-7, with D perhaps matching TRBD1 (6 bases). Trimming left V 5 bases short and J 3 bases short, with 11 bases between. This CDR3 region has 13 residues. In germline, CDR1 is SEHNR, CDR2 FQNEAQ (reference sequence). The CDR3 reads CASSAQGNYEQYF. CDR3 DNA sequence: TGTGCCAGCAGCGCACAGGGAAACTACGAGCAGTACTTC.

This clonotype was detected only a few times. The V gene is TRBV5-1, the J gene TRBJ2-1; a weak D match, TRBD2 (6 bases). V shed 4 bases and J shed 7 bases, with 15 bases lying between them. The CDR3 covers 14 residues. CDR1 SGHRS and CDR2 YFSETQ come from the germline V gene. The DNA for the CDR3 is TGCGCCAGCAGCCACGGGAGCGGGCCGAATGAGCAGTTCTTC. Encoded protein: CASSHGSGPNEQFF.

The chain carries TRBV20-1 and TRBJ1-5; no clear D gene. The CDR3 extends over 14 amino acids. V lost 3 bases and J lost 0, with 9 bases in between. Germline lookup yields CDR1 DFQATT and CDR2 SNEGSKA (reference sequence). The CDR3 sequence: CSASIGLSNQPQHF. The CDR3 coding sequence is TGCAGTGCTAGTATCGGCCTTAGCAATCAGCCCCAGCATTTT.

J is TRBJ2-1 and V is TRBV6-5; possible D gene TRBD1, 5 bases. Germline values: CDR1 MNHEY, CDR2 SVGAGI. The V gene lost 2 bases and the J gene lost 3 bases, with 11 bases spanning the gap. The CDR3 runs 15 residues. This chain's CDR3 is CASSYTGRDYNEQFF. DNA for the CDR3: TGTGCCAGCAGTTACACAGGTAGAGACTACAATGAGCAGTTCTTC.

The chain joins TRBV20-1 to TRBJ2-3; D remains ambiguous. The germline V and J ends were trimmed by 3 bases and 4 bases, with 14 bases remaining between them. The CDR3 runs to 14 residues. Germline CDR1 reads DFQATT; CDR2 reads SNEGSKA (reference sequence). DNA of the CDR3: TGCAGTGCTAGGAGGCTTAGAGCTGCAGATACGCAGTATTTT. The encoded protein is CSARRLRAADTQYF.

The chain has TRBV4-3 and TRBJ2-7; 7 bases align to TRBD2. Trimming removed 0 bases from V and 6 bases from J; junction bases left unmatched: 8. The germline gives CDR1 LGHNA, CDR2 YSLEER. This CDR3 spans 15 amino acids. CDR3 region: CASSQELTGGSEQYF. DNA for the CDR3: TGCGCCAGCAGCCAAGAGTTAACGGGAGGTAGCGAGCAGTACTTC.

CDR3 sequence: CASSLPGTDDTGELFF. The CDR3 DNA is TGTGCCAGCAGCTTGCCGGGGACAGATGACACCGGGGAGCTGTTTTTT. V is TRBV5-5 and J is TRBJ2-2, with 7 bases aligning to TRBD1. The CDR3 has 16 amino acids. The trim removed 1 base at V and 3 bases at J, leaving 6 bases unmatched. The germline gives CDR1 SGHKS, CDR2 YYEKEE (reference sequence).

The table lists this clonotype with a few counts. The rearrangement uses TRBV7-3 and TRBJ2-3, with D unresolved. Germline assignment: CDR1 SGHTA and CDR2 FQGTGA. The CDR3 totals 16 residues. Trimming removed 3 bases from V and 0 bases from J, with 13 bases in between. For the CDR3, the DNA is TGTGCCAGCAGCTTTAAATCGAGTCAGAGCACAGATACGCAGTATTTT. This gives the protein CASSFKSSQSTDTQYF.

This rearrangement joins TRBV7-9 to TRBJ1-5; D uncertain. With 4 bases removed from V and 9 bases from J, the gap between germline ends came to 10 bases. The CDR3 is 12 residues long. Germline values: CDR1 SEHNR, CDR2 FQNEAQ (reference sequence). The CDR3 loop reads CASSSGEWPQHF. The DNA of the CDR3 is TGTGCCAGCAGCTCCGGGGAGTGGCCCCAGCATTTT.